The T cell receptor (beta chain) described here comes from a study of T-cell reconstitution after alpha-beta-depleted transplantation in children. Unique molecular identifiers were incorporated into the prepared TCRbeta library. TCRdb passed the PCR reads through MiXCR, listing each CDR3 protein once. The profile shows 280,000 or so distinct CDR3 sequences, roughly 11% of them singletons. Regarding the study as a whole: Several hundred rapidly expanded clones from non-depleted graft cells reportedly supplied alpha-beta T cells about two months post-transplant. Some patients showed high day-60 TCRbeta diversity, which derived from surviving recipient T cells and thymic progenitors. T-cell numbers and diversity, one year after transplant, stemmed largely from T cells that were newly produced.

This clonotype was seen repeatedly, ten times or more. Its antigen is as yet unknown. This receptor was taken from a male patient aged 2 to 9 who had a stem cell transplant for chronic granulomatous disease, so the T cells may come from the graft donor. Source: peripheral blood, taken 180 days after TCRalphabeta/CD19-depleted stem cell transplant.

The CDR3 spells CSARDTGAPNTEAFF. In nucleotides, the CDR3 is TGCAGTGCTAGGGATACAGGGGCCCCGAACACTGAAGCTTTCTTT. The rearrangement links TRBV20-1 to TRBJ1-1; 7 nucleotides match TRBD1. V lost 3 bases and J lost 1; bases outside the gene matches: 8. Germline CDR1 is DFQATT and CDR2 is SNEGSKA (reference sequence). This CDR3 has 15 residues.